Listed below are T cell receptor beta chains from one sample, sequenced in a study of shared clonotypes between healthy human individuals. Method: immunoSEQ multiplex PCR; TCRdb's copy keeps in-frame clones and lacks some. The sample lists around 180,000 clones; over 80% were seen once. The sequencing input was naive CD4+ T cells sorted from blood. Receptor source: a woman in her twenties or thirties in good health. The CDR3 runs from the conserved cysteine through the conserved F or W. The D gene is left open where the match is weak. The size field is filled for only some rows; it gives once, few, many or a size class.

>TRBJ2-3|NA|TRBV2|TRBD2
CASSETGTSGTDTQYF
TGTGCCAGCAGTGAGACCGGGACTAGCGGCACAGATACGCAGTATTTT
>TRBJ2-2|NA|TRBV5-1|NA
CASSLNRVVDTGELFF
TGCGCCAGCAGTTTGAACAGGGTAGTCGACACCGGGGAGCTGTTTTTT
>TRBJ2-7|few|TRBV6-1|TRBD2
CASSVGLADSYEQYF
TGTGCCAGCAGTGTGGGACTAGCGGACTCCTACGAGCAGTACTTC
>TRBJ2-5|NA|TRBV7-9|TRBD1
CASSATRDRVQETQYF
TGTGCCAGCAGCGCAACCCGGGACAGGGTTCAAGAGACCCAGTACTTC
>TRBJ2-7|NA|TRBV7-9|TRBD1
CASSLGQGSRYEQYF
TGTGCCAGCAGCTTAGGACAGGGGAGTCGGTACGAGCAGTACTTC
>TRBJ2-7|NA|TRBV30|NA
CAWSGSDRYEQYF
TGTGCCTGGAGTGGCAGCGACCGCTACGAGCAGTACTTC
>TRBJ2-5|once|TRBV30|TRBD2
CAWSDGTIKQYF
TGTGCCTGGAGCGACGGGACTATCAAGCAGTACTTC
>TRBJ1-5|once|TRBV19|NA
CASSWRYQPQHF
TGTGCCAGTAGTTGGCGGTATCAGCCCCAGCATTTT
>TRBJ2-7|NA|TRBV18|NA
CASAPGQYYEQYF
TGTGCCAGCGCCCCGGGGCAGTACTACGAGCAGTACTTC
>TRBJ1-5|NA|TRBV7-9|NA
CASSSYRGISNQPQHF
TGTGCCAGCAGCTCGTATCGGGGGATAAGCAATCAGCCCCAGCATTTT
>TRBJ2-7|NA|TRBV28|TRBD2
CASSITSGQYF
TGTGCCAGCAGCATCACTAGCGGACAGTACTTC
>TRBJ1-3|NA|TRBV11-3|NA
CASSSVGGSGNTIYF
TGTGCCAGCAGCTCCGTGGGGGGCTCGGGAAACACCATATATTTT
>TRBJ2-7|NA|TRBV7-3|NA
CASSNQGYEQYF
TGTGCCAGCAGCAATCAGGGCTACGAGCAGTACTTC
>TRBJ2-7|NA|TRBV4-1|NA
CASSQFTAGQSYEQYF
TGCGCCAGCAGCCAATTCACGGCTGGGCAGTCCTACGAGCAGTACTTC
>TRBJ2-5|NA|TRBV28|NA
CASSFRAPETQYF
TGTGCCAGCAGTTTTAGGGCCCCAGAGACCCAGTACTTC
>TRBJ2-7|NA|TRBV6-6|NA
CASAGIYEQYF
TGTGCCAGCGCGGGAATCTACGAGCAGTACTTC
>TRBJ1-1|NA|TRBV6-5|NA
CATVGGGTEAFF
TGTGCCACAGTGGGGGGGGGCACTGAAGCTTTCTTT
>TRBJ1-5|NA|TRBV19|NA
CASSIRLGGINQPQHF
TGTGCCAGTAGTATAAGGCTTGGGGGGATCAATCAGCCCCAGCATTTT
>TRBJ2-1|NA|TRBV29-1|TRBD2
CSVAELAANEQFF
TGCAGCGTCGCAGAACTAGCGGCCAATGAGCAGTTCTTC
>TRBJ2-7|few|TRBV6-5|NA
CASRLLRAGEQYF
TGTGCCAGCAGACTACTGAGGGCCGGGGAGCAGTACTTC
>TRBJ1-2|NA|TRBV11-3|TRBD1
CASSVWDREYGYTF
TGTGCCAGCAGCGTTTGGGACAGGGAGTATGGCTACACCTTC
>TRBJ2-7|once|TRBV15|NA
CATSRQATGLGYEQYF
TGTGCCACCAGCAGACAAGCGACAGGCCTCGGCTACGAGCAGTACTTC